The T cell receptor beta chain described here comes from a study of T cells in Graves' hyperthyroidism and ophthalmopathy (dated by TCRdb to the late 2010s). Background on the whole study: Peripheral blood samples were taken at initial diagnosis, before any treatment was given. A discovery cohort of around 100 patients, roughly 45 with Graves' ophthalmopathy and fewer than 65 with stable Graves' hyperthyroidism, was used to find distinguishing TCR V-J signatures. Prospective prediction of ophthalmopathy was tested in an independent validation cohort consisting of roughly 20 hyperthyroidism patients and around 17 patients who later progressed to ophthalmopathy. The roughly 100 discovery patients were randomly split 7:3 into training and test sets. Thyroid tissue and blood T-cell repertoires from several Graves' hyperthyroidism patients were also compared in the study. Once sampling was done, hyperthyroidism patients were given methimazole at a starting dose of 30 mg daily, whereas ophthalmopathy patients were given high-dose intravenous methylprednisolone. TCR Vbeta CDR3 sequencing of 140 or so peripheral blood samples (under 45 ophthalmopathy, roughly 74 hyperthyroidism and some 17 progressor patients) is reported in the paper.

The study at large found these results: In validation, the model predicted progression to ophthalmopathy a median of about 5.9 months before onset, with roughly 70% sensitivity and roughly 72% specificity. No statistical method was used to set the sample size in advance, and investigators knew the group allocation. Most expanded thyroid clonotypes (frequency above 0.001) were also detected in blood, suggesting blood repertoires may reflect thyroid immune responses. In cross-validation, a model built on a 13 V-J signature told ophthalmopathy apart from stable hyperthyroidism with approximately 90% sensitivity and about 81% specificity, and in testing the same model reached 80%/75%.

The TCR beta CDR3 regions were amplified from RNA transcripts. A first-round RT-PCR of the TCR CDR3 used the HTBI primer set with the Qiagen OneStep RT-PCR kit. Libraries were constructed in a second round of multiplex PCR, after which size selection and purification were carried out. The libraries were sequenced on an Illumina HiSeq2000 using paired-end 100 bp reads. Per the original workflow: Raw data were processed with SOAPnuke, discarding reads with adapters, uncalled bases, mean Phred below 15, or no exact constant-primer or identifier match. COPE v1.2.5 was used to merge high-quality paired reads, and clonotypes were defined as unique nucleotide sequences. MiTCR v1.1 was used to align clonotypes to the IMGT TRBV, TRBD and TRBJ reference segments. Analysis was restricted to V-J combinations with a frequency above 0.0001, which covered 99% to 99.2% of repertoires. The TCS score was defined as F50 (clonal expansion) divided by E x V (chaos), with BLOSUM62-based TCRdist calculated between CDR3 peptides within each V-J. Welch's t-statistics and random forest reduced 514 V-J features to 13, which were used in a naive Bayes classifier (R e1071). TCRdb reprocessing: public reads trimmed at Q25 with fastp, clones called with MiXCR, in-frame beta chains kept. Rows with a matching CDR3 protein are joined into one entry that keeps the most common DNA and genes. The V and J calls here are based on TCRdb, not the publication. The sample has 450,000 to 650,000 distinct CDR3 sequences on record, around 21% of them singletons. The ten biggest clones cover roughly 29% of the sample.

Sequences MNHEY (CDR1) and SVGAGI (CDR2) are obtained from the germline V gene. Including the terminal cysteine and phenylalanine, the CDR3 comprises 12 residues. The only DNA kept is the CDR3, 36 bases in frame from the first base. The germline ends are 12 bases apart after V is trimmed by 6 bases and J by 7 bases. Graves' hyperthyroidism was defined as stable when no progression to ophthalmopathy occurred over 18 months of follow-up. Hyperthyroidism patients were newly diagnosed, with disease duration under 2 months, and aged 18 to 65 years. The study excluded patients with uncontrolled infections, other autoimmune diseases, pregnancy or lactation. Diagnoses were established on the basis of clinical symptoms, serum thyroxine and TRAb, thyroid ultrasound, and orbital computed tomography. PBMCs were isolated from about 9.2 ml of fresh peripheral blood by Ficoll-Paque density gradient centrifugation. Total RNA was extracted with Trizol reagent, and quality was checked on an Agilent 2100 Bioanalyzer.

Note on this clonotype: The antigen this receptor binds is unknown. The input lacks base qualities; no much larger clone sits a single base away.

The specimen was blood. This receptor chain uses TRBV6-5 and TRBJ1-1, with the D segment identity uncertain. The source of this sequence is a man younger than 35 with Graves' hyperthyroidism. The CDR3 corresponds to CASRSSDDEAFF. The nucleotide sequence is given as TGTGCCAGCAGGTCCTCAGATGATGAAGCTTTCTTT.